The rows below give T cell receptor beta chains drawn from one sample of a study of T cell responses to AZD1222 COVID-19 vaccine. Here immunoSEQ multiplex PCR was the method, and the copy in TCRdb shows in-frame clones only, minus some. The data hold approximately 200,000 clones, with approximately 90% observed a single time. Specimen: peripheral blood, collected 28 days after the second AZD1222 dose. Every receptor here comes from an adult who received the AZD1222 COVID-19 vaccine. Each CDR3 is given with its conserved first and last residue. Fields, in order: CDR3 protein, CDR3 DNA, D gene, clone size, J gene, V gene. A D gene is named only where the DNA matches it firmly. Clone size is shown for a subset of rows, as once, few, many or a class of expanded clone.

CDR3 protein: CPKRGGDRERLGSYEQYF
CDR3 DNA: TGTCCCAAGCGGGGCGGGGACAGGGAACGGTTGGGATCCTACGAGCAGTACTTC
D gene: .
clone size: .
J gene: TRBJ2-7
V gene: TRBV21-1

CDR3 protein: CSVDMGAYYNEQFF
CDR3 DNA: TGCAGCGTTGATATGGGGGCTTACTACAATGAGCAGTTCTTC
D gene: .
clone size: .
J gene: TRBJ2-1
V gene: TRBV29-1

CDR3 protein: CASSVRVEAFF
CDR3 DNA: TGTGCCAGCAGTGTAAGGGTGGAAGCTTTCTTT
D gene: .
clone size: .
J gene: TRBJ1-1
V gene: TRBV2

CDR3 protein: CASSWDPGQGEAFF
CDR3 DNA: TGTGCCAGCAGCTGGGACCCGGGACAGGGAGAAGCTTTCTTT
D gene: TRBD1
clone size: once
J gene: TRBJ1-1
V gene: TRBV13

CDR3 protein: CASSQTQDVRQPQHF
CDR3 DNA: TGTGCCAGCAGCCAAACACAGGACGTACGGCAGCCCCAGCATTTT
D gene: .
clone size: .
J gene: TRBJ1-5
V gene: TRBV3-1/TRBV3-2

CDR3 protein: CATSRGPNNQPQHF
CDR3 DNA: TGTGCCACCAGCAGAGGACCGAACAATCAGCCCCAGCATTTT
D gene: .
clone size: .
J gene: TRBJ1-5
V gene: TRBV15

CDR3 protein: CAWSVRTGTNEKLFF
CDR3 DNA: TGTGCCTGGAGTGTACGGACAGGGACGAATGAAAAACTGTTTTTT
D gene: TRBD1
clone size: .
J gene: TRBJ1-4
V gene: TRBV30

CDR3 protein: CASSLDRRKLFF
CDR3 DNA: TGTGCCAGCAGTTTAGACAGGCGAAAACTGTTTTTT
D gene: .
clone size: .
J gene: TRBJ1-4
V gene: TRBV12-3/TRBV12-4

CDR3 protein: CASRLAGTVPSTDTQYF
CDR3 DNA: TGTGCAAGTCGCTTAGCGGGGACAGTTCCTAGCACAGATACGCAGTATTTT
D gene: .
clone size: .
J gene: TRBJ2-3
V gene: TRBV12-2

CDR3 protein: CASSRQGANTEAFF
CDR3 DNA: TGTGCCAGCAGCAGACAGGGAGCGAACACTGAAGCTTTCTTT
D gene: TRBD1
clone size: .
J gene: TRBJ1-1
V gene: TRBV3-1/TRBV3-2

CDR3 protein: CASSSPARPGKLFF
CDR3 DNA: TGTGCCAGCAGCTCACCGGCGCGACCTGGAAAACTGTTTTTT
D gene: .
clone size: .
J gene: TRBJ1-4
V gene: TRBV5-5

CDR3 protein: CASSSSGALQETQYF
CDR3 DNA: TGCGCCAGCAGTTCTAGCGGGGCTCTCCAAGAGACCCAGTACTTC
D gene: TRBD2
clone size: .
J gene: TRBJ2-5
V gene: TRBV10-1

CDR3 protein: CASSEAQQGPYEQYF
CDR3 DNA: TGTGCCAGCAGTGAAGCGCAACAGGGGCCCTACGAGCAGTACTTC
D gene: TRBD1
clone size: .
J gene: TRBJ2-7
V gene: TRBV2

CDR3 protein: CASSQGRLPSYEQYF
CDR3 DNA: TGCGCCAGCAGCCAAGGACGGTTGCCCTCCTACGAGCAGTACTTC
D gene: .
clone size: .
J gene: TRBJ2-7
V gene: TRBV4-1

CDR3 protein: CASSYSMSRGYTF
CDR3 DNA: TGTGCCAGCAGTTACTCGATGTCCAGAGGCTACACCTTC
D gene: .
clone size: .
J gene: TRBJ1-2
V gene: TRBV6-2/TRBV6-3

CDR3 protein: CASSQEGGGINNEQFF
CDR3 DNA: TGTGCCAGCAGCCAAGAAGGGGGCGGGATTAACAATGAGCAGTTCTTC
D gene: .
clone size: .
J gene: TRBJ2-1
V gene: TRBV3-1/TRBV3-2

CDR3 protein: CASSQGPAAKGYTF
CDR3 DNA: TGCGCCAGCAGCCAAGGACCGGCTGCGAAAGGCTACACCTTC
D gene: .
clone size: .
J gene: TRBJ1-2
V gene: TRBV4-1

CDR3 protein: CASSLQNQGAGVNTEAFF
CDR3 DNA: TGCGCCAGCAGCTTACAGAACCAGGGGGCAGGGGTGAACACTGAAGCTTTCTTT
D gene: TRBD1
clone size: .
J gene: TRBJ1-1
V gene: TRBV5-1

CDR3 protein: CASSVRDRGDSPLHF
CDR3 DNA: TGTGCCAGCTCAGTCCGGGACAGGGGGGATTCACCCCTCCACTTT
D gene: TRBD1
clone size: .
J gene: TRBJ1-6
V gene: TRBV18

CDR3 protein: CASSSLYRDRPRKLFF
CDR3 DNA: TGTGCCAGCAGTTCACTTTACCGGGACAGACCGAGAAAACTGTTTTTT
D gene: TRBD1
clone size: .
J gene: TRBJ1-4
V gene: TRBV6-5

CDR3 protein: CASSGGTPEQFF
CDR3 DNA: TGTGCCAGCTCGGGCGGGACACCCGAGCAGTTCTTC
D gene: .
clone size: .
J gene: TRBJ2-1
V gene: TRBV2

CDR3 protein: CAIRGDGSSYNEQFF
CDR3 DNA: TGTGCCATCAGGGGGGACGGAAGCTCCTACAATGAGCAGTTCTTC
D gene: .
clone size: .
J gene: TRBJ2-1
V gene: TRBV10-3

CDR3 protein: CASALNRFTEAFF
CDR3 DNA: TGTGCCAGCGCTTTAAACAGGTTCACTGAAGCTTTCTTT
D gene: .
clone size: .
J gene: TRBJ1-1
V gene: TRBV27

CDR3 protein: CASSSSTHKNTEAFF
CDR3 DNA: TGTGCCAGCAGCTCAAGCACACACAAGAACACTGAAGCTTTCTTT
D gene: .
clone size: .
J gene: TRBJ1-1
V gene: TRBV7-2